These 14 T cell receptor beta chains came from one sample sequenced in a study of blood T cell repertoires in COVID-19. The table came from immunoSEQ multiplex PCR; TCRdb's copy has only in-frame clones and leaves some out. The sample lists hundreds of thousands of clones, approximately 88% occurring once. Sequences were obtained from peripheral blood. All receptors derive from a woman aged 45 to 65 with COVID-19, enrolled during active disease.

The genes are TRBV3-1 (or the pseudogene TRBV3-2) and TRBJ1-4; 10 nucleotides line up with TRBD1. V shed 4 bases, J shed 6 bases, and the junction held 8 bases outside the gene matches. This CDR3 has 16 amino acids. Germline V gives CDR1 LGHDT, CDR2 YNNKEL (reference sequence). The CDR3 sequence is CASSPWTGGKDEKLFF. CDR3 DNA sequence: TGTGCCAGCAGCCCTTGGACAGGGGGTAAGGATGAAAAACTGTTTTTT.

The V call is TRBV7-9, the J call TRBJ1-1; 9 positions agree with TRBD1. The germline V gene has CDR1 SEHNR and CDR2 FQNEAQ (reference sequence). With 5 bases clipped from V and 4 bases from J, the junction kept 2 bases outside the gene matches. The CDR3 length is 13 residues. This chain's CDR3 is CASSQDRGTEAFF. The DNA for the CDR3 is TGTGCCAGCAGCCAGGACAGGGGCACTGAAGCTTTCTTT.

V is TRBV7-2 and J is TRBJ1-2; possibly TRBD1 for D (6 bases). Germline V lookup: CDR1 SGHTA, CDR2 FQGNSA. V lost 1 base, J lost 2 bases, and 8 bases lay in between. There are 14 residues in the CDR3. CDR3 DNA sequence: TGTGCCAGCAGCTTAGGGCAGGGGAACTATGGCTACACCTTC. Protein product: CASSLGQGNYGYTF. Together with reference TRBV7-2 and TRBJ1-2, the CDR3 gives the full variable domain: GAGVSQSPSNKVTEKGKDVELRCDPISGHTALYWYRQSLGQGLEFLIYFQGNSAPDKSGLPSDRFSAERTGGSVSTLTIQRTQQEDSAVYLCASSLGQGNYGYTFGSGTRLTVV.

The chain joins TRBV19 to TRBJ2-3; TRBD2 matches at 10 bases. The CDR3 is 15 residues long. Per the germline V gene, CDR1 is LNHDA and CDR2 is SQIVND (reference sequence). V shed 5 bases and J 3 bases; nucleotides not matched to a gene: 5. The DNA for the CDR3 is TGTGCCAGTAGTCCAGCAGCGGGGGGGACAGATACGCAGTATTTT. Translation: CASSPAAGGTDTQYF.

This clone was detected a few times. The CDR3 loop reads CASSRKGAKNIQYF. The CDR3 nucleotides read TGTGCCAGCAGTCGGAAGGGGGCCAAAAACATTCAGTACTTC. The chain is built from TRBV6-5 and TRBJ2-4, with TRBD1 as a possible D gene (5 bases). In germline, CDR1 is MNHEY, CDR2 SVGAGI. V shed 5 bases and J shed 1 base, with 9 bases lying between them. This CDR3 contains 14 residues.

The chain links TRBV5-5 to TRBJ2-7, with TRBD2 matching 10 bases. The CDR3 is made up of 16 amino acids. J lost 6 bases, V lost 3 bases, and 12 bases had no gene match. Germline CDR1 and CDR2: SGHKS and YYEKEE (reference sequence). The CDR3 DNA reads as TGTGCCAGCAGCTCGTCCTTAGCGGGGGGTCTCGGCGAGCAGTACTTC. Its protein product is CASSSSLAGGLGEQYF.

The rearrangement links TRBV3-1 (or the pseudogene TRBV3-2) to TRBJ2-1; 14 bases line up with TRBD2. This CDR3 region has 17 residues. Germline CDR1 LGHDT, CDR2 YNNKEL (reference sequence). Trimming removed 5 bases from V and 6 bases from J; junction bases left unmatched: 9. Here the CDR3 DNA reads TGTGCCAGCAGCGACATCGGGACTAGCGGGGGTCTCAATGAGCAGTTCTTC. Its protein is CASSDIGTSGGLNEQFF.

The V and J genes are TRBV3-1 (or the pseudogene TRBV3-2) and TRBJ2-7; D possibly corresponds to TRBD1 (5 bases). This CDR3 contains 15 residues. Trimming took 0 bases from V and 7 from J, leaving 16 bases between them. CDR1 is LGHDT, CDR2 YNNKEL, per germline (reference sequence). The DNA of the CDR3 is TGTGCCAGCAGCCAAGATTTAGCAGGGCCCTGGGAGCAGTACTTC. It translates to CASSQDLAGPWEQYF.

The chain joins TRBV5-4 to TRBJ1-3; D is perhaps TRBD1 (5 bases). This CDR3 region has 16 residues. Germline CDR1 is SGHNT and CDR2 is YYREEE (reference sequence). The germline V and J ends were trimmed by 5 bases and 0 bases, with 15 bases remaining between them. The CDR3 DNA reads as TGTGCCAGCAGTTTGCAGACAGTTTACTCTGGAAACACCATATATTTT. Its protein product is CASSLQTVYSGNTIYF.

The rearrangement links TRBV10-2 to TRBJ2-3; D is perhaps TRBD2 (6 bases). With 4 bases removed from V and 2 bases from J, the gap between germline ends came to 13 bases. This CDR3 region has 15 residues. CDR1 is WSHSY and CDR2 is SAAADI in the germline V gene. The DNA of the CDR3 is TGCGCCAGCAGTGGCGGGCGGGGAGACACAGATACGCAGTATTTT. This gives the protein CASSGGRGDTDTQYF.

The chain has TRBV5-6 and TRBJ2-3; 8 bases agree with TRBD1. Germline-derived CDR1 and CDR2 are SGHDT and YYEEEE. The CDR3 spans 15 residues. The trim removed 1 base at V and 1 base at J, leaving 2 bases unmatched. CDR3 DNA: TGTGCCAGCAGCTTGCAGGGGGCAGGCACAGATACGCAGTATTTT. The encoded protein is CASSLQGAGTDTQYF. Filled out from reference TRBV5-6 and TRBJ2-3, the complete variable domain reads DAGVTQSPTHLIKTRGQQVTLRCSPKSGHDTVSWYQQALGQGPQFIFQYYEEEERQRGNFPDRFSGHQFPNYSSELNVNALLLGDSALYLCASSLQGAGTDTQYFGPGTRLTVL.

The rearrangement joins TRBV9 to TRBJ1-2; D gene ambiguous. CDR3 size: 16 residues. Per germline, CDR1 SGDLS and CDR2 YYNGEE. V lost 3 bases and J 4 bases, leaving 19 bases between the germline ends. CDR3 nucleotide sequence: TGTGCCAGCAGCGCCGGTTCTAATTGGGCACTCTATGGCTACACCTTC. It translates to CASSAGSNWALYGYTF.

This rearrangement joins TRBV5-4 to TRBJ2-3, with TRBD2 matching 9 bases. Germline trimming cut 0 bases from V and 14 bases from J; bases unmatched to any gene: 7. From germline, CDR1 is SGHNT and CDR2 YYREEE (reference sequence). CDR3 length: 13 residues. CDR3 in amino acids: CASSLVSSGVLYF. The DNA for the CDR3 is TGTGCCAGCAGCTTGGTGTCTAGCGGGGTACTGTATTTT.

This sequence joins TRBV6-5 and TRBJ1-5; the D gene is possibly TRBD1 (6 bases). The CDR3 runs to 15 residues. The V gene's germline CDR1 is MNHEY and CDR2 SVGAGI. V gave up 7 bases and J gave up 1 base, with 14 bases separating them. CDR3 nucleotides: TGTGCCAGCAACCCCACAGGGATAAGCAATCAGCCCCAGCATTTT. Amino acid sequence: CASNPTGISNQPQHF.